These 17 T cell receptor beta chains share one sample of origin, sequenced in a study of blood T cells in healthy people across ages (dated by TCRdb to the mid-2010s). The receptor library was made with 5' RACE. This sample was sequenced with an Illumina HiSeq 2500. A second roughly 7 to 11 cycle PCR used a sample-barcoded 5' primer and a J-beta primer mix. TCRdb itself trimmed the public reads at Q25 with fastp, ran MiXCR and retained productive beta chains. Merged by CDR3 protein, the rows form single entries marked with the most common genes and DNA. The sample table holds over a million distinct CDR3 sequences, of which under 45% were seen once. Together, the top ten hold 18% of the sample. Sequences were obtained from blood. The source is a woman aged 60-75 years in good health.

A note on this clonotype: A much more abundant neighbour one base away suggests this may be a read error. V is TRBV6-6 and J is TRBJ2-5; D could derive from TRBD1 or TRBD2 (6 bases each). CDR3 length: 15 residues. CDR1 is MNHNY, CDR2 SVGAGI, per germline (reference sequence). V lost 4 bases, J lost 11 bases, and 23 bases lay in between. The CDR3 here is CASSSGGAMSLGQYF. DNA for the CDR3: TGTGCCAGCAGTTCCGGGGGCGCGATGTCGCTGGGGCAGTACTTC.

Many counts were recorded for this clonotype. This chain links TRBV29-1 with TRBJ1-2; 9 bases fit TRBD1. CDR3 length: 11 amino acids. The ends lost 3 bases at V and 7 bases at J; junction bases unmatched: 0. Germline CDR1 and CDR2: SQVTM and ANQGSEA. CDR3 sequence: CSVEDRGGYTF. CDR3 DNA sequence: TGCAGCGTTGAGGACAGGGGTGGCTACACCTTC.

With respect to this clonotype: One end of the junction is discordant with germline, which a read error may explain. The rearrangement joins TRBV11-2 to TRBJ2-7, with D perhaps TRBD1 or TRBD2 (5 bases each). CDR1 SGHAT and CDR2 FQNNGV come from the germline V gene. This CDR3 has 18 residues. The CDR3 reads CAGSPTVSGTSFSYEQYF. CDR3 DNA sequence: TGTGCCGGCAGCCCCACGGTCTCCGGGACCTCATTCTCCTACGAGCAGTACTTC.

This chain connects TRBV20-1 to TRBJ2-7; no firm D call. The J call is in doubt because the DNA end fits TRBJ2-5 better. Germline CDR1 and CDR2: DFQATT and SNEGSKA (reference sequence). The CDR3 has 14 residues. In DNA form, the CDR3 reads TGCAGTGCTAGTGCCGTAGGGTTCAAAAAGACCCAGTACTTC. Translated: CSASAVGFKKTQYF.

This clonotype was found a few times. J is TRBJ2-4 and V is TRBV3-1; D is possibly TRBD1 (6 bases). Germline-derived CDR1 and CDR2 are LGHDT and YNNKEL (reference sequence). This CDR3 comprises 16 residues. Trimming stripped 1 base from V and 5 bases from J, with 15 bases between. CDR3 DNA: TGTGCCAGCAGCCAAGTGGACAGCGGCATCCAAAACATTCAGTACTTC. Its protein is CASSQVDSGIQNIQYF.

This clonotype was seen only a few times. This sequence joins TRBV7-3 and TRBJ2-3, with 9 nucleotides matching TRBD1. The CDR3 spans 15 residues. Germline-derived CDR1 and CDR2 are SGHTA and FQGTGA. The junction had 7 bases not matched to a gene; V was cut back by 5 bases and J by 4 bases. The CDR3 is CASSHGQGIADTQYF. CDR3 DNA sequence: TGTGCCAGCAGCCATGGACAGGGGATTGCAGATACGCAGTATTTT.

This clonotype was seen only a few times. V is TRBV11-1 and J is TRBJ1-2, with a possible D match to TRBD1 (5 bases). With 6 bases removed from V and 3 bases from J, the gap between germline ends came to 14 bases. CDR1 SGHAT and CDR2 FQDESV come from the germline V gene (reference sequence). This CDR3 has 14 amino acids. The CDR3 sequence is CASSLSTGYYGYTF. CDR3 DNA sequence: TGTGCCAGCAGTTTATCCACAGGATACTATGGCTACACCTTC.

This sequence joins TRBV6-6 and TRBJ2-7, with unresolved D. The CDR3 length is 11 residues. Trimming left V 10 bases short and J 1 base short, with 8 bases between. Germline CDR1 MNHNY, CDR2 SVGAGI (reference sequence). CDR3 sequence: CATGWSYEQYF. The CDR3 nucleotides are TGTGCCACCGGATGGTCCTACGAGCAGTACTTC.

This clonotype was detected ten times or more. V gene TRBV7-9 combines with J gene TRBJ2-3; D is ambiguous. Germline V gene sequence: CDR1 SEHNR, CDR2 FQNEAQ (reference sequence). Trimming took 1 base from V and 4 from J, leaving 12 bases between them. The length of the CDR3 is 15 residues. DNA of the CDR3: TGTGCCAGCAGCTTAGTATCAGGATCCGCAGATACGCAGTATTTT. It yields the protein CASSLVSGSADTQYF. Full variable domain (outside the CDR3, taken from reference TRBV7-9 and TRBJ2-3): DTGVSQNPRHKITKRGQNVTFRCDPISEHNRLYWYRQTLGQGPEFLTYFQNEAQLEKSRLLSDRFSAERPKGSFSTLEIQRTEQGDSAMYLCASSLVSGSADTQYFGPGTRLTVL.

The rearrangement uses TRBV15 and TRBJ2-1; 9 bases are a match to TRBD2. J was trimmed by 3 bases and V by 0 bases; bases with no gene match: 0. Germline assignment: CDR1 LNHNV and CDR2 YYDKDF (reference sequence). There are 15 residues in the CDR3. This CDR3 is CATSRETSGYNEQFF. Here the CDR3 DNA reads TGTGCCACCAGCAGAGAGACTAGCGGCTACAATGAGCAGTTCTTC.

This clonotype turned up a few times. The chain couples TRBV29-1 to TRBJ2-7, with a weak D call TRBD2 (5 bases). Trimming pared 8 bases from V and 4 bases from J, leaving 15 bases between. Per the germline V gene, CDR1 is SQVTM and CDR2 is ANQGSEA. This CDR3 contains 12 residues. CDR3 coding DNA: TGCAGCTTTTCAGAGGGAAAGTACGAGCAGTACTTC. It is translated as CSFSEGKYEQYF.

The gene calls are TRBV6-1 and TRBJ1-6, with 9 nucleotides matching TRBD1. Germline CDR1 MNHNS, CDR2 SASEGT. The CDR3 totals 13 residues. CDR3 DNA: TGTGCAGCAAGGGACAGGGTTAATTCACCCCTCCACTTT. Amino acids: CAARDRVNSPLHF.

This clonotype was counted a few times. The chain uses TRBV7-9 and TRBJ2-7, with TRBD1 as a possible D gene (6 bases). CDR1 is SEHNR, CDR2 FQNEAQ, per germline (reference sequence). CDR3 length equals 16 residues. Trimming pared 3 bases from V and 1 base from J, leaving 16 bases between. The CDR3 DNA follows: TGTGCCAGCAGCTTTAATAAGGACAGCTTATCCTACGAGCAGTACTTC. Translation gives CASSFNKDSLSYEQYF.

This clonotype showed up just once. V usage is TRBV12-3 or TRBV12-4 and J usage is TRBJ2-3; 10 positions agree with TRBD2. This CDR3 is built from 16 residues. V trimming: 5 bases; J trimming: 2 bases; junction bases outside the gene matches: 7. The chain's CDR3 is CASSQGLASDTDTQYF. Written as DNA, the CDR3 is TGTGCCAGCAGTCAGGGACTAGCGAGCGACACAGATACGCAGTATTTT.

As regards this clonotype: This may be a read error: a much more frequent sequence differs by one nucleotide. The rearrangement links TRBV2 to TRBJ2-5; TRBD2 agrees at 8 bases. Germline loops: CDR1 SNHLY, CDR2 FYNNEI. The length of the CDR3 is 16 residues. With 6 bases clipped from V and 11 bases from J, the junction kept 20 bases outside the gene matches. The CDR3 loop reads CASSPKRGTSNNEQYF. The DNA of the CDR3 is TGTGCCAGCAGCCCCAAGCGGGGGACTTCTAACAATGAGCAGTACTTC.

The table lists this clonotype with a few counts. The germline gene is not matched at one end of the junction; a read error may be the cause. J is TRBJ1-3 and V is TRBV4-2; tentative D call: TRBD1 (6 bases). Germline V lookup: CDR1 LGHNA, CDR2 YNFKEQ. CDR3 length equals 13 residues. The CDR3 DNA follows: TGTGCCAGCACCAGGGGCTCTGGAAACACTATATATTTT. This encodes CASTRGSGNTIYF.

A few counts support this clonotype. The chain couples TRBV3-1 to TRBJ2-7; 11 bases map to TRBD1. The germline V gene has CDR1 LGHDT and CDR2 YNNKEL (reference sequence). The CDR3 extends over 16 amino acids. V gave up 3 bases and J gave up 5 bases; unmatched junction bases: 9. The CDR3 sequence is CASSQTGTGGYHEQYF. CDR3 nucleotides: TGTGCCAGCAGCCAGACCGGGACAGGGGGTTACCACGAGCAGTACTTC.